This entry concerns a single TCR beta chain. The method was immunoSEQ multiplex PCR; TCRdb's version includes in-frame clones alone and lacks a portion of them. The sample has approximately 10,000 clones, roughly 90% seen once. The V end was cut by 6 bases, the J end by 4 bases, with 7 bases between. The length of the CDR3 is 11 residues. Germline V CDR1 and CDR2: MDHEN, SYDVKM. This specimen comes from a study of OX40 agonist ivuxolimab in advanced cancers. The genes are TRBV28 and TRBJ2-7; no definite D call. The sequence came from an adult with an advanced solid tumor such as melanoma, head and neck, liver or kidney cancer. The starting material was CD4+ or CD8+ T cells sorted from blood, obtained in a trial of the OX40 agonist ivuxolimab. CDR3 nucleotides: TGTGCCAGCAGCTCCCCTTACGAGCAGTACTTC. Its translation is CASSSPYEQYF.